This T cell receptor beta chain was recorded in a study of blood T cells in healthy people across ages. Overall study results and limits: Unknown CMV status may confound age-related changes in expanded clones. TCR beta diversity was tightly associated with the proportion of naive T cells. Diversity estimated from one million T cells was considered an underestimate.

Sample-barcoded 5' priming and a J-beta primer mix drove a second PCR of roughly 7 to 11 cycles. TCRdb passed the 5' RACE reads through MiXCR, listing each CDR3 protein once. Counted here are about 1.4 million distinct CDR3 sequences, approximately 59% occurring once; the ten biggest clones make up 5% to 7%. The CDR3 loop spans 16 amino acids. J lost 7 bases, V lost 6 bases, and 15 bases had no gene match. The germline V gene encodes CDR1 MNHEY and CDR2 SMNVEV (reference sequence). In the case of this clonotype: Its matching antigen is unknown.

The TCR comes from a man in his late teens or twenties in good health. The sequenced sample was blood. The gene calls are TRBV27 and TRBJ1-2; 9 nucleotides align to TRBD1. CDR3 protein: CASSDTGTGLRRGYTF. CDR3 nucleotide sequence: TGTGCCAGCAGCGATACCGGGACAGGGCTTAGGCGTGGCTACACCTTC.